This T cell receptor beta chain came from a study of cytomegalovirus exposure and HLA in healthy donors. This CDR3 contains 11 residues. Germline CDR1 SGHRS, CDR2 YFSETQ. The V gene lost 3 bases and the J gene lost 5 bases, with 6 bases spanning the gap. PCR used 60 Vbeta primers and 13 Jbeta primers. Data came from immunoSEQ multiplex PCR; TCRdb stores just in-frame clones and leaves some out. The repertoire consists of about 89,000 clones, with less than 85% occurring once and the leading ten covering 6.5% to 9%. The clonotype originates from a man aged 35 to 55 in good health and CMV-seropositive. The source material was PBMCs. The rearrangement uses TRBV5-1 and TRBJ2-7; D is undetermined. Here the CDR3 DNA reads TGCGCCAGCAGCTGGGCAAACGAGCAGTACTTC. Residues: CASSWANEQYF.